A selection of T cell receptor beta chains follows, all from one sample in a study of blood T cell repertoires in COVID-19. Assay: immunoSEQ multiplex PCR; the TCRdb copy retains only in-frame clones and omits some. The sample has 250,000 to 350,000 clones, 75% to 90% seen once; the top ten hold about 6%. Sequencing used peripheral blood. These receptors came from a woman between 45 and 60 years old with COVID-19, enrolled during active disease. Both conserved end residues are part of each CDR3. A D gene is named only where the DNA matches it firmly. The size entry is marked missing in some rows and otherwise reads once, few, many or a size class.

v_call	j_call	d_call	clone_size	cdr3_nt	cdr3_aa
TRBV19	TRBJ2-1	.	.	TGTGCCAGTAGTATGGTCGGGAGCTCCTACAATGAGCAGTTCTTC	CASSMVGSSYNEQFF
TRBV6-6	TRBJ2-4	TRBD2	.	TGTGCCACCCATAGCGGGCTAGCCAAAAACATTCAGTACTTC	CATHSGLAKNIQYF
TRBV5-4	TRBJ2-2	.	once	TGTGCCAGCAGCCCTAGCACCGGGGAGCTGTTTTTT	CASSPSTGELFF
TRBV19	TRBJ1-2	.	.	TGTGCCAGTAGTACCCCCGGGGTCGAGGATGGCTACACCTTC	CASSTPGVEDGYTF
TRBV10-1	TRBJ2-7	.	once	TGCGCCAGCAGTGACCCCCTTGGAGGGCACGAGCAGTACTTC	CASSDPLGGHEQYF
TRBV7-3	TRBJ1-1	.	.	TGTGCCAGCAGCTCACAGGCGACGCTCGACACTGAAGCTTTCTTT	CASSSQATLDTEAFF
TRBV7-3	TRBJ2-5	TRBD2	once	TGTGCCAGCAGCTCAGCGGGGGGAGGAGAGACCCAGTACTTC	CASSSAGGGETQYF
TRBV5-1	TRBJ1-1	.	.	TGCGCCAGCAGCGCCGGAACAGGTTTAGAAGCTTTCTTT	CASSAGTGLEAFF
TRBV5-4	TRBJ1-6	.	.	TGTGCCAGCAGAAACAGGGACAACTATAATTCACCCCTCCACTTT	CASRNRDNYNSPLHF
TRBV10-1	TRBJ2-7	.	.	TGCGCCAGCAGTGCGGTTGCTGGGCTAGCTGGTTACGAGCAGTACTTC	CASSAVAGLAGYEQYF
TRBV19	TRBJ2-2	TRBD1	once	TGTGCCAGTAGTCCAATGTGGACAGGGACGAACACCGGGGAGCTGTTTTTT	CASSPMWTGTNTGELFF
TRBV5-1	TRBJ2-7	.	.	TGCGCCAGCACTACACTAGCCACGACTGGCGAGCAGTACTTC	CASTTLATTGEQYF
TRBV5-1	TRBJ1-1	.	.	TGCGCCAGCAGCTTTGGCATGAACACTGAAGCTTTCTTT	CASSFGMNTEAFF
TRBV5-1	TRBJ2-1	.	.	TGCGCCAGCAGCTTATCGCGGGCAGCCTACAATGAGCAGTTCTTC	CASSLSRAAYNEQFF
TRBV3-1/TRBV3-2	TRBJ1-4	.	.	TGTGCCAGCAGCAAACCGATCGGAGGCCTGAGGGAAAAACTGTTTTTT	CASSKPIGGLREKLFF
TRBV9	TRBJ2-4	TRBD2	.	TGTGCCAGCAGCGTAAAAGCTAGCGGGGGAGGTGGGAACATTCAGTACTTC	CASSVKASGGGGNIQYF
TRBV7-3	TRBJ2-1	TRBD2	.	TGTGCCAGCAGCTTAGGGACTAGCGGCATGAATGAGCAGTTCTTC	CASSLGTSGMNEQFF
TRBV19	TRBJ2-6	.	.	TGTGCCAGTAGTACCGGGTCGGGGGCCAACGTCCTGACTTTC	CASSTGSGANVLTF
TRBV24-1	TRBJ2-2	TRBD1	.	TGTGCCACAGATCAGACAGGGGGCACCGGGGAGCTGTTTTTT	CATDQTGGTGELFF
TRBV11-3	TRBJ1-1	.	.	TGTGCCAGCAGCTTAGAGCCAGGGATTGAAGCTTTCTTT	CASSLEPGIEAFF